This T cell receptor beta chain was captured by sequencing in a study of cytomegalovirus exposure and HLA in healthy donors. On the study more broadly: Of all 360 or so donors who were genotyped, roughly 83% belonged to the Caucasian-associated ancestry cluster. Study-level points and caveats: TCR beta V- and J-gene trimming was later associated with a missense DCLRE1C variant. The authors later found HLA-associated TCR beta chains more clonally expanded than equally common others.

Despite likely unrecorded immune exposures, the donors were nominally healthy at the time of sampling. CDR3 size: 13 residues. The germline V gene has CDR1 KGHSH and CDR2 LQKENI. V was pared by 3 bases and J by 8 bases, with 13 bases between. The PCR made use of 60 Vbeta and 13 Jbeta primers. Method: immunoSEQ multiplex PCR; TCRdb's copy keeps in-frame clones and lacks some. This sample has 110,000 or so clones, with nearly 15% found just once. In this sample, this clone turned up a few times. The antigen is unknown. This sequence was found in a female donor in good health and CMV-seronegative. Sequencing used PBMCs. The chain recombines TRBV18 with TRBJ1-2; D ambiguous. The CDR3 loop is CASSPQWEMGYTF. In DNA, the CDR3 is TGTGCCAGCTCACCCCAATGGGAGATGGGCTACACCTTC.